This T cell receptor beta chain was recovered during a study of blood T cell repertoires in COVID-19. About the research overall: Two negative PCRs, clearance, or symptom resolution had been documented for recovered Cohort 3 donors.

Enrollees, roughly 18 to 89 years old, lived in 25 or so US areas. Each participant's cohort was designated according to participant-reported clinical history. V was clipped by 0 bases and J by 0 bases, with 15 bases between them. The CDR3 contains 18 residues. Germline CDR1 and CDR2: SGHKS and YYEKEE (reference sequence). The table came from immunoSEQ multiplex PCR; TCRdb's copy has only in-frame clones and leaves some out. The repertoire has 120,000 to 150,000 clones, over 75% of them found once; the top ten carry around 3.9%. Sequenced: PBMCs or T cells enriched from blood (not recorded which). This clonotype originated in a man aged 45-60 years in a cohort exposed to, infected with or recovered from COVID-19 (not recorded which). V and J are TRBV5-5 and TRBJ2-2; D call uncertain. Here the CDR3 reads CASSLADQATTNTGELFF. Written as DNA, the CDR3 is TGTGCCAGCAGCTTGGCCGATCAGGCTACCACGAACACCGGGGAGCTGTTTTTT.